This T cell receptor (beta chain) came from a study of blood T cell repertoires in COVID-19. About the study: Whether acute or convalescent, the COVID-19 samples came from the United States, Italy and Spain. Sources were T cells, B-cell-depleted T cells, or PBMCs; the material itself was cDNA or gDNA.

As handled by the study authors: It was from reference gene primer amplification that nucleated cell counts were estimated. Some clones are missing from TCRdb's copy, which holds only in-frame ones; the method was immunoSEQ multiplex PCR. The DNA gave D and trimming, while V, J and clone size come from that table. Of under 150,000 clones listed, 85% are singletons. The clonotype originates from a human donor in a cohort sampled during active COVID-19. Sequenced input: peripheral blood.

The CDR3 here is CATGDRGDEQFF. The CDR3 bases are TGTGCCACCGGGGACAGGGGCGATGAGCAGTTCTTC. The rearrangement uses TRBV15 and TRBJ2-1, with TRBD1 matching 10 bases. V was pared by 8 bases and J by 8 bases, with 3 bases of the junction left unmatched. The CDR3 runs 12 residues. Per the germline V gene, CDR1 is LNHNV and CDR2 is YYDKDF (reference sequence).